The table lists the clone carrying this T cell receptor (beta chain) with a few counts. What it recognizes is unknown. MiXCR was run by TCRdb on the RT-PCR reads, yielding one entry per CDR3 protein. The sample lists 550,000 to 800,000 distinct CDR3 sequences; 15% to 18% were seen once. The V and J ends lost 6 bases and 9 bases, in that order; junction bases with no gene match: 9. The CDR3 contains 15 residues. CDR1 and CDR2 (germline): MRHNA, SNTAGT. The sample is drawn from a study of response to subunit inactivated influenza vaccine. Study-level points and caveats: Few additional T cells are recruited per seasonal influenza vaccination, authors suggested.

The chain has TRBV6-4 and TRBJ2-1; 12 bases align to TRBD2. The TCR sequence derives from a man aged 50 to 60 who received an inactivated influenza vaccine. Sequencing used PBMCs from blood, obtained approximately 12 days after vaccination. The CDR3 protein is CASSDLAGGPGEQFF. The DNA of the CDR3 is TGTGCCAGCAGCGATCTAGCGGGAGGGCCGGGTGAGCAGTTCTTC.